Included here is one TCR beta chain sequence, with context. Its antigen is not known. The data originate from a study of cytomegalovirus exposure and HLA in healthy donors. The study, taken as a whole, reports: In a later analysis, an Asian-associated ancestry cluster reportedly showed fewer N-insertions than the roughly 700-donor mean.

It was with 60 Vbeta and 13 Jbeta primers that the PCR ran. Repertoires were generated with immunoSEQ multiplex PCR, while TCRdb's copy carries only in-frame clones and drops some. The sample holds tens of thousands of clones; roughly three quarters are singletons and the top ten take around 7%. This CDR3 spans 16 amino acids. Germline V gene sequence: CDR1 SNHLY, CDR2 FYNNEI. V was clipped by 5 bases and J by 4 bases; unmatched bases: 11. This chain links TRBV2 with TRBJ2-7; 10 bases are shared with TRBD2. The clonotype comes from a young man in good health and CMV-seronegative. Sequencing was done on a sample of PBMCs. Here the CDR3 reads CASSSQPSSGRYEQYF. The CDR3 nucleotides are TGTGCCAGCAGTTCCCAGCCCTCTAGCGGGAGATACGAGCAGTACTTC.